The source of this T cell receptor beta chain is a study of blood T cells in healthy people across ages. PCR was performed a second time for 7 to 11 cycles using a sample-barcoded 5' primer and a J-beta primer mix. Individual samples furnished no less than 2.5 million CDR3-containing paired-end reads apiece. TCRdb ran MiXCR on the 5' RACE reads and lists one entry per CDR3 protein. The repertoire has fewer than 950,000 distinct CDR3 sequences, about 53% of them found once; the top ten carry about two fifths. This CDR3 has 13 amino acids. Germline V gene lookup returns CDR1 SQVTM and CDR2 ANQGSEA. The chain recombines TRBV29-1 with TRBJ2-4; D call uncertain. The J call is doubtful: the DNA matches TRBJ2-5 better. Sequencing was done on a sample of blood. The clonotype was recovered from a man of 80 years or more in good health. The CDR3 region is CSVAPSVGETQYF. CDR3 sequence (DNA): TGCAGCGTGGCCCCATCGGTGGGGGAGACCCAGTACTTC.